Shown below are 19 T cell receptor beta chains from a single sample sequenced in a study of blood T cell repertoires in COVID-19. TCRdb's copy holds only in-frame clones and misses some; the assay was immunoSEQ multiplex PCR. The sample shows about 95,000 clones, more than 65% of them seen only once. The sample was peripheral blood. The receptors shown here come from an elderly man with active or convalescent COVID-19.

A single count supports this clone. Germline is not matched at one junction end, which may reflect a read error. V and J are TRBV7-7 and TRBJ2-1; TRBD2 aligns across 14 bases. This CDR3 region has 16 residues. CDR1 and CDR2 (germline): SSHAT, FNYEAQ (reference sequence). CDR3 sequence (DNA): TGTGCTAGCAGCCCGACTAGCGGGGGGGCCTACAATGAGCAGTTCTTC. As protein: CASSPTSGGAYNEQFF. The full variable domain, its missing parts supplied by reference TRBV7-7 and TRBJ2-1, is GAGVSQSPRYKVTKRGQDVTLRCDPISSHATLYWYQQALGQGPEFLTYFNYEAQPDKSGLPSDRFSAERPEGSISTLTIQRTEQRDSAMYRCASSPTSGGAYNEQFFGPGTRLTVL.

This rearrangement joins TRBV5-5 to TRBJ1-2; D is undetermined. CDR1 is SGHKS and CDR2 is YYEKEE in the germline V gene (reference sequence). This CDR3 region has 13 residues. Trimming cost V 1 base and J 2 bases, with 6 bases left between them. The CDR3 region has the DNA TGTGCCAGCAGCTTGATAGAAAACTATGGCTACACCTTC. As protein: CASSLIENYGYTF.

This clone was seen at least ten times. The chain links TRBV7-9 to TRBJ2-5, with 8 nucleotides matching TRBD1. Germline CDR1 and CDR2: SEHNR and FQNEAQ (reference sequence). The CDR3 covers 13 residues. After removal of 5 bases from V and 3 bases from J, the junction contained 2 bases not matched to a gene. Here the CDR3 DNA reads TGTGCCAGCAGCGAGGGACAGGAAGAGACCCAGTACTTC. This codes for CASSEGQEETQYF.

The CDR3, as DNA: TGTGCCAGCAGTGAATCCTCCTCGTTTTCGACCCAGTACTTC. It translates to CASSESSSFSTQYF. J is TRBJ2-5 and V is TRBV25-1; unclear D gene. The CDR3 length is 14 residues. Per the germline V gene, CDR1 is MGHDK and CDR2 is SYGVNS. V lost 1 base to trimming and J lost 7 bases, with 13 bases between them.

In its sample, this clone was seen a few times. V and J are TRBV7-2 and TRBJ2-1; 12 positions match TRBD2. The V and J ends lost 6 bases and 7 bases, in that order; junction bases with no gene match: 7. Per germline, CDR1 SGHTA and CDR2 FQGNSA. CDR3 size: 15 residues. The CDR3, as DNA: TGTGCCAGCAGGAAAACTAGCGGGGGGAAGAATGAGCAGTTCTTC. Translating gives CASRKTSGGKNEQFF.

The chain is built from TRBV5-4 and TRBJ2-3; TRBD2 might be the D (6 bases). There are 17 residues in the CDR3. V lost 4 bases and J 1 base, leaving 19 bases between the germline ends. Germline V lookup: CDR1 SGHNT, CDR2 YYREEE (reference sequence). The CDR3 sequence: CASSPGIGRGGTDTQYF. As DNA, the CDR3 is TGTGCCAGCAGCCCTGGGATAGGGCGGGGTGGCACAGATACGCAGTATTTT.

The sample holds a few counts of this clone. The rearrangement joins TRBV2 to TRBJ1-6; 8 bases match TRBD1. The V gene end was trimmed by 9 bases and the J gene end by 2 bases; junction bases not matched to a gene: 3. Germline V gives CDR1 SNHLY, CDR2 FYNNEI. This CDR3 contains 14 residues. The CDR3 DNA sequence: TGTGCCAGTCGGGACAGGACCTATAATTCACCCCTCCACTTT. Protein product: CASRDRTYNSPLHF.

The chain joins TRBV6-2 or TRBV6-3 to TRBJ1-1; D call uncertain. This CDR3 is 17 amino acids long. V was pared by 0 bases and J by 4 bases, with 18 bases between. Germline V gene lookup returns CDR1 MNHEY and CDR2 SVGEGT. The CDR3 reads CASSYSKEVFRGTEAFF. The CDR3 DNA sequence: TGTGCCAGCAGTTACTCGAAAGAAGTATTTCGGGGCACTGAAGCTTTCTTT.

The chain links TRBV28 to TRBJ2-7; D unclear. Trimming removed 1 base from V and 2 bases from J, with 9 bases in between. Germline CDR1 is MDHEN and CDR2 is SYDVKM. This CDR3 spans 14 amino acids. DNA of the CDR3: TGTGCCAGCAGTTTATCCAGGCGACCCTACGAGCAGTACTTC. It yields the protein CASSLSRRPYEQYF.

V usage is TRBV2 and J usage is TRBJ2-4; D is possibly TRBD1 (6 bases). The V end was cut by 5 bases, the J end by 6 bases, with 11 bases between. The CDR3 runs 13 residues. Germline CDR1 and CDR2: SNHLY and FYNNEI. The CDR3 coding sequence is TGTGCCAGCAGTTCCGGGACATTAAACATTCAGTACTTC. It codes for CASSSGTLNIQYF.

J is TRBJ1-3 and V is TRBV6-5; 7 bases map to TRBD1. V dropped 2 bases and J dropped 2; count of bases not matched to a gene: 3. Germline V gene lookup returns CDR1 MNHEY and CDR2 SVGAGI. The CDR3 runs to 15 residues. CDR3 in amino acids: CASSYRGQTGNTIYF. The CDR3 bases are TGTGCCAGCAGTTACAGGGGGCAAACTGGAAACACCATATATTTT.

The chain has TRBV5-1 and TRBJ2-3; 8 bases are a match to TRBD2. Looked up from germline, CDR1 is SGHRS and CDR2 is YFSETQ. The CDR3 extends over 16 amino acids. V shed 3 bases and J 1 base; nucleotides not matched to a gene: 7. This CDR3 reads CASSYGQRGRTDTQYF. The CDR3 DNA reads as TGCGCCAGCAGCTACGGTCAGCGGGGGCGCACAGATACGCAGTATTTT.

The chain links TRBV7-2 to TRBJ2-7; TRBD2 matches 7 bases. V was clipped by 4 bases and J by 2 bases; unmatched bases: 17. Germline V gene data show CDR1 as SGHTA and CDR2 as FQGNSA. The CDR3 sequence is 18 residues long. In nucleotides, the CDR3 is TGTGCCAGCAGCTCGTCCCCACCGGGACTACATCCCACCTACGAGCAGTACTTC. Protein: CASSSSPPGLHPTYEQYF.

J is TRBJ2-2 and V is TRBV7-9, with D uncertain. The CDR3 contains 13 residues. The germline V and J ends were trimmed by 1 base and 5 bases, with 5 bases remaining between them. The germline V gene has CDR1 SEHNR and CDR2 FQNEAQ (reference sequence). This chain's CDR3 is CASSLGRTGELFF. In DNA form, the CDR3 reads TGTGCCAGCAGCTTAGGGCGGACCGGGGAGCTGTTTTTT.

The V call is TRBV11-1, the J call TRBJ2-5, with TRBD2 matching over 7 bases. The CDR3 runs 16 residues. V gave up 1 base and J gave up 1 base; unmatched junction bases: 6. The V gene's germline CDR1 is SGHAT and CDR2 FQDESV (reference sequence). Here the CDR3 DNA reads TGTGCCAGCAGCTTAGTGGTTAGCGGGCGCCAAGAGACCCAGTACTTC. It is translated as CASSLVVSGRQETQYF. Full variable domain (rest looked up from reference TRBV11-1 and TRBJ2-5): EAEVAQSPRYKITEKSQAVAFWCDPISGHATLYWYRQILGQGPELLVQFQDESVVDDSQLPKDRFSAERLKGVDSTLKIQPAELGDSAMYLCASSLVVSGRQETQYFGPGTRLLVL.

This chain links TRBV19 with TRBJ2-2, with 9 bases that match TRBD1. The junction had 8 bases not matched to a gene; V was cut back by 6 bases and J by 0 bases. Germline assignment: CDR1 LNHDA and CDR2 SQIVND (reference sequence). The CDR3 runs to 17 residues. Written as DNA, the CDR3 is TGTGCCAGTAGAAAACCGGGACAGGGACCGAACACCGGGGAGCTGTTTTTT. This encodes CASRKPGQGPNTGELFF. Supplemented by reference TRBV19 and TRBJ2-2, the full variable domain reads DGGITQSPKYLFRKEGQNVTLSCEQNLNHDAMYWYRQDPGQGLRLIYYSQIVNDFQKGDIAEGYSVSREKKESFPLTVTSAQKNPTAFYLCASRKPGQGPNTGELFFGEGSRLTVL.

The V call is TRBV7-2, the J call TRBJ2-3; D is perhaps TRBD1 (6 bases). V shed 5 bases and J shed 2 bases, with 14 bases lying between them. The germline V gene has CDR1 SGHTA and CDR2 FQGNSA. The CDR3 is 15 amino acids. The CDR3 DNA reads TGTGCCAGCAGCCCACGACAGGAGTTCACAGATACGCAGTATTTT. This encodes CASSPRQEFTDTQYF.

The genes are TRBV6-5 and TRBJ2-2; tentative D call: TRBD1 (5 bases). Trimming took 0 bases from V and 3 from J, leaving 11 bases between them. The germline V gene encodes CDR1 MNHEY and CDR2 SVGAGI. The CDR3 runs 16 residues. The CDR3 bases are TGTGCCAGCAGTTACTCGCGTCAGGGTCACACCGGGGAGCTGTTTTTT. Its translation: CASSYSRQGHTGELFF.

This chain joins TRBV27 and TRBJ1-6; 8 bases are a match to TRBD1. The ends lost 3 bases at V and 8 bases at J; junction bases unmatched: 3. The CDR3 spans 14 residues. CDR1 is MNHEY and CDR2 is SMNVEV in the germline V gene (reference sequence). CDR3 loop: CASSFRTGHSPLHF. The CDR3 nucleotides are TGTGCCAGCAGTTTTCGGACAGGGCATTCACCCCTCCACTTT.